Listed below are T cell receptor beta chains from one sample, sequenced in a study of blood T cell repertoires in COVID-19. Some clones are missing from TCRdb's copy, which holds only in-frame ones; the method was immunoSEQ multiplex PCR. The data show 75,000 to 85,000 clones, 80% to 90% seen once. The sequenced material came from peripheral blood. The receptors originated from a man aged 45 to 65 with active COVID-19. Both conserved end residues are part of each CDR3. The D gene is left open where the match is weak. A clone size is listed for some rows: how often the clone was seen (once, few, many), or a class if it is expanded.

d_gene: -
j_gene: TRBJ2-5
v_gene: TRBV19
len: 13
abundance: -
CDR3nt: TGTGCCAGTAGTGTTCTAGCGATGGAGACCCAGTACTTC
CDR3aa: CASSVLAMETQYF

d_gene: -
j_gene: TRBJ1-4
v_gene: TRBV7-2
len: 15
abundance: -
CDR3nt: TGTGCCAGCAGCTCCCCCCGGGGGGCGAATGAAAAACTGTTTTTT
CDR3aa: CASSSPRGANEKLFF

d_gene: TRBD2
j_gene: TRBJ2-1
v_gene: TRBV19
len: 15
abundance: -
CDR3nt: TGTGCCAGTAGTGCACACACGGGGGGATACAATGAGCAGTTCTTC
CDR3aa: CASSAHTGGYNEQFF

d_gene: TRBD1
j_gene: TRBJ2-7
v_gene: TRBV6-2/TRBV6-3
len: 17
abundance: -
CDR3nt: TGTGCCAGCAGTTACCCCTTTGGGACAGGGCCCTCCGGCGAGCAGTACTTC
CDR3aa: CASSYPFGTGPSGEQYF

d_gene: TRBD2
j_gene: TRBJ2-2
v_gene: TRBV3-1/TRBV3-2
len: 18
abundance: -
CDR3nt: TGTGCCAGCAGCCGCCTACTTAGGCGGGGGGGGAACACCGGGGAGCTGTTTTTT
CDR3aa: CASSRLLRRGGNTGELFF

d_gene: TRBD2
j_gene: TRBJ2-2
v_gene: TRBV7-2
len: 16
abundance: -
CDR3nt: TGTGCCAGCAGCTCGCAGACGGGGGGGCATAGCGGGGAGCTGTTTTTT
CDR3aa: CASSSQTGGHSGELFF

d_gene: -
j_gene: TRBJ2-5
v_gene: TRBV7-2
len: 12
abundance: -
CDR3nt: TGTGCCAGCAGCTCGCGGGTTGAGACCCAGTACTTC
CDR3aa: CASSSRVETQYF

d_gene: -
j_gene: TRBJ1-5
v_gene: TRBV19
len: 13
abundance: once
CDR3nt: TGTGCCAGTAGTATAGTCGGGGGTGAGCCCCAGCATTTT
CDR3aa: CASSIVGGEPQHF

d_gene: TRBD1
j_gene: TRBJ1-1
v_gene: TRBV19
len: 14
abundance: -
CDR3nt: TGTGCCAGTAGTATAGATCCGGGACAGACTGAAGCTTTCTTT
CDR3aa: CASSIDPGQTEAFF

d_gene: -
j_gene: TRBJ2-5
v_gene: TRBV6-5
len: 13
abundance: -
CDR3nt: TGTGCCAGCAGTCCCCGGTATCAAGAGACCCAGTACTTC
CDR3aa: CASSPRYQETQYF

d_gene: -
j_gene: TRBJ2-7
v_gene: TRBV7-8
len: 11
abundance: once
CDR3nt: TGTGCCAGCAGCTTCCCCGGCGAGCAGTACTTC
CDR3aa: CASSFPGEQYF

d_gene: -
j_gene: TRBJ2-7
v_gene: TRBV21-1
len: 14
abundance: few
CDR3nt: TGTGCCAGCAGCTCATGGACAGGCTCCTACGAGCAGTACTTC
CDR3aa: CASSSWTGSYEQYF

d_gene: TRBD1
j_gene: TRBJ2-7
v_gene: TRBV2
len: 14
abundance: -
CDR3nt: TGTGCCAGCAAGGGGACAGGGGTCCAGGGCGAGCAGTACTTC
CDR3aa: CASKGTGVQGEQYF

d_gene: TRBD1
j_gene: TRBJ2-3
v_gene: TRBV19
len: 16
abundance: -
CDR3nt: TGTGCCAGTAGTTTCCGACAGGGGAGTTCCACAGATACGCAGTATTTT
CDR3aa: CASSFRQGSSTDTQYF

d_gene: TRBD1
j_gene: TRBJ1-6
v_gene: TRBV5-6
len: 14
abundance: -
CDR3nt: TGTGCCAGCAGCTTGGACAGGGGAAATTCACCCCTCCACTTT
CDR3aa: CASSLDRGNSPLHF

d_gene: -
j_gene: TRBJ1-3
v_gene: TRBV12-3/TRBV12-4
len: 13
abundance: few
CDR3nt: TGTGCCAGCAGTCCGGTGCCTGGAAACACCATATATTTT
CDR3aa: CASSPVPGNTIYF

d_gene: TRBD2
j_gene: TRBJ2-1
v_gene: TRBV5-1
len: 17
abundance: few
CDR3nt: TGCGCCAGCAGCGGAAGTCTAGCGGGAGGGCCATCGGATGAGCAGTTCTTC
CDR3aa: CASSGSLAGGPSDEQFF

d_gene: -
j_gene: TRBJ1-2
v_gene: TRBV6-2/TRBV6-3
len: 14
abundance: -
CDR3nt: TGTGCCAGCAGTTTGGCGGGGGGGAACTATGGCTACACCTTC
CDR3aa: CASSLAGGNYGYTF

d_gene: -
j_gene: TRBJ1-6
v_gene: TRBV9
len: 14
abundance: -
CDR3nt: TGTGCCAGCAGCGTCCAGGCTATAGATTCACCCCTCCACTTT
CDR3aa: CASSVQAIDSPLHF

d_gene: TRBD1
j_gene: TRBJ2-7
v_gene: TRBV7-2
len: 12
abundance: -
CDR3nt: TGTGCCAGCAGGTCAGGGGGCGGAGAGCAGTACTTC
CDR3aa: CASRSGGGEQYF

d_gene: -
j_gene: TRBJ2-5
v_gene: TRBV29-1
len: 13
abundance: -
CDR3nt: TGCAGCGTCGAAAAGACAGGCAAGGGGACCCAGTACTTC
CDR3aa: CSVEKTGKGTQYF

d_gene: TRBD1
j_gene: TRBJ1-1
v_gene: TRBV10-3
len: 13
abundance: -
CDR3nt: TGTGCCATCAATGGAGGGGGCGGGGCTGAAGCTTTCTTT
CDR3aa: CAINGGGGAEAFF

d_gene: -
j_gene: TRBJ2-2
v_gene: TRBV10-3
len: 17
abundance: -
CDR3nt: TGTGCCATCAGTGAGGTACAAGGACTAGGGGGCACCGGGGAGCTGTTTTTT
CDR3aa: CAISEVQGLGGTGELFF

d_gene: -
j_gene: TRBJ1-2
v_gene: TRBV7-2
len: 13
abundance: -
CDR3nt: TGTGCCAGCAGCTTACAAGGGGGCTATGGCTACACCTTC
CDR3aa: CASSLQGGYGYTF

d_gene: TRBD2
j_gene: TRBJ2-3
v_gene: TRBV10-3
len: 17
abundance: -
CDR3nt: TGTGCCATCAGTGAGTCTCCTAGCGGTTTGAGCACAGATACGCAGTATTTT
CDR3aa: CAISESPSGLSTDTQYF

d_gene: TRBD2
j_gene: TRBJ2-3
v_gene: TRBV15
len: 16
abundance: once
CDR3nt: TGTGCCACCAGCAGAGAGACTAGCGGGAGCACAGATACGCAGTATTTT
CDR3aa: CATSRETSGSTDTQYF

d_gene: TRBD1
j_gene: TRBJ1-1
v_gene: TRBV18
len: 13
abundance: -
CDR3nt: TGTGCCAGCTCACAGACAGGGACGATTGAAGCTTTCTTT
CDR3aa: CASSQTGTIEAFF

d_gene: -
j_gene: TRBJ1-1
v_gene: TRBV6-2/TRBV6-3
len: 13
abundance: -
CDR3nt: TGTGCCAGCAGTTACGGGCGGGCCACTGAAGCTTTCTTT
CDR3aa: CASSYGRATEAFF

d_gene: -
j_gene: TRBJ1-1
v_gene: TRBV28
len: 15
abundance: -
CDR3nt: TGTGCCAGTAAACCAGGGGTAACCTCCAACACTGAAGCTTTCTTT
CDR3aa: CASKPGVTSNTEAFF

d_gene: TRBD2
j_gene: TRBJ2-7
v_gene: TRBV6-5
len: 15
abundance: once
CDR3nt: TGTGCCAGCAGTTCTCCGACTAGCGGGAGGTACGAGCAGTACTTC
CDR3aa: CASSSPTSGRYEQYF

d_gene: -
j_gene: TRBJ2-3
v_gene: TRBV11-2
len: 13
abundance: -
CDR3nt: TGTGCCAGCAGCCCCAGGTTTGCGGATACGCAGTATTTT
CDR3aa: CASSPRFADTQYF

d_gene: TRBD1
j_gene: TRBJ2-1
v_gene: TRBV24-1
len: 16
abundance: -
CDR3nt: TGTGCCACCAGTGATTTTCCCGGGACAGGGATAGGGGAGCAGTTCTTC
CDR3aa: CATSDFPGTGIGEQFF

d_gene: TRBD1
j_gene: TRBJ1-2
v_gene: TRBV5-4
len: 16
abundance: -
CDR3nt: TGTGCCAGCAGCGCAAGAGGGGACAGGGATAACTATGGCTACACCTTC
CDR3aa: CASSARGDRDNYGYTF